This TCR beta chain originates from a study of blood T cells in healthy people across ages. Study-wide results and caveats: Higher naive T cell percentage went strongly together with higher TCR beta diversity.

As regards this clonotype: The antigen remains unidentified.

Then a second PCR, running about 6 to 12 cycles, was carried out with a sample-barcoded 5' primer and a J-beta primer mix. Each CDR3 protein is one row after TCRdb ran MiXCR on the 5' RACE reads. Seen here are almost 800,000 distinct CDR3 sequences, 55% to 70% observed once, and the top ten hold roughly 22%. The V gene's germline CDR1 is DFQATT and CDR2 SNEGSKA (reference sequence). The CDR3 has 16 amino acids. V lost 3 bases and J 1 base, leaving 18 bases between the germline ends. This clonotype was sampled from a man younger than 40 in good health. The chain is built from TRBV20-1 and TRBJ1-2; D is unclear. The sequenced sample consisted of blood. CDR3 residues: CSARSTRATDNYGYTF. In nucleotides, the CDR3 is TGCAGTGCTAGGTCCACCCGGGCAACCGATAACTATGGCTACACCTTC.